This T cell receptor (beta chain) was recovered during a study of molecular identifiers for immune sequencing clone quantification. TCRdb reprocessed the PCR reads with MiXCR, giving one entry per CDR3 protein. The table includes about half a million distinct CDR3 sequences, about a fifth detected once. Based on a CD8+CD4-CCR7+CD45RA+ profile, naive CD8 T cells were sorted. Whole-study findings and limits: Clones above 20 RNA copies contained over 98% of effector molecules and under 1% of naive molecules.

In its sample, this clonotype was seen many times. Antigen unknown. CDR3 length equals 16 residues. CDR1 is LGHNA and CDR2 is YSLEER in the germline V gene. V shed 0 bases and J shed 0 bases, with 9 bases lying between them. Sequenced input: naive CD8+ T cells from blood, with Jurkat cell RNA spiked in. Described subset: FACS-sorted CD8+CD4-CCR7+CD45RA+ naive T cells. The clonotype comes from a human donor in good health. Some libraries in this study had Jurkat cell RNA spiked in. The chain has TRBV4-3 and TRBJ1-5; D is uncertain. The CDR3 here is CASSQELYVSNQPQHF. The CDR3 DNA follows: TGCGCCAGCAGCCAAGAATTATATGTTAGCAATCAGCCCCAGCATTTT.